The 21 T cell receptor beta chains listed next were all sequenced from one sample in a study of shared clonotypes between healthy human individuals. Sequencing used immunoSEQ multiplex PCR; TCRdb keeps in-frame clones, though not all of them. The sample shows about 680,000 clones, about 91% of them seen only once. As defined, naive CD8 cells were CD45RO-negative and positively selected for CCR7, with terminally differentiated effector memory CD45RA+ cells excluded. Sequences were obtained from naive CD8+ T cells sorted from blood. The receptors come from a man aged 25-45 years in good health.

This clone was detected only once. CDR3 sequence reads: CASCRGNTGELFF. Written as DNA, the CDR3 is TGTGCCAGCTGTCGGGGTAACACCGGGGAGCTGTTTTTT. The rearrangement joins TRBV27 to TRBJ2-2; maybe TRBD2 (5 bases). This CDR3 has 13 amino acids. Trimming removed 8 bases from V and 2 bases from J, with 9 bases in between. Looked up from germline, CDR1 is MNHEY and CDR2 is SMNVEV (reference sequence).

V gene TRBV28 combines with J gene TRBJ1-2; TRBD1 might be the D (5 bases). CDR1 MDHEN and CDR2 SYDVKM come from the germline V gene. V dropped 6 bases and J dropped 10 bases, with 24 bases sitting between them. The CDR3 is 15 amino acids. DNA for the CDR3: TGTGCCAGCAGGTTGTCAGGGAGAGGAGGAATCGACTACACCTTC. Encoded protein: CASRLSGRGGIDYTF.

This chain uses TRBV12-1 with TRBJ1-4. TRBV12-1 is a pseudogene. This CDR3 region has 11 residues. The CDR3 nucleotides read TGTGCCAGCAGCCACCCGTTGGATCTGTTTTTT. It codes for CASSHPLDLFF.

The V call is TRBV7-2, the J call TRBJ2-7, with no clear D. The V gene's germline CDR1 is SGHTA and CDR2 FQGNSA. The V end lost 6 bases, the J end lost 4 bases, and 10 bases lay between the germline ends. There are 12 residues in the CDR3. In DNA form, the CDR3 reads TGTGCCAGCAGATCATCGGGTTACGAGCAGTACTTC. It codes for CASRSSGYEQYF.

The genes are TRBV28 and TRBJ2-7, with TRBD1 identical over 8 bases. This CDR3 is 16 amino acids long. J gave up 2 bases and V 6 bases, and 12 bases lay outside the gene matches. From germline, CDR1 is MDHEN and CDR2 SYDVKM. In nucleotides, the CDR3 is TGTGCCAGCAGCCCCTCAGGGGGCATACTAACCTACGAGCAGTACTTC. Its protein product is CASSPSGGILTYEQYF.

CDR3 in amino acids: CASSLSLGGGYTDTQYF. The CDR3 nucleotides are TGTGCCAGCAGTTTATCCCTCGGGGGAGGCTACACAGATACGCAGTATTTT. The gene calls are TRBV28 and TRBJ2-3, with a weak D call TRBD2 (6 bases). Germline V CDR1 and CDR2: MDHEN, SYDVKM. There are 17 residues in the CDR3. Trimming removed 1 base from V and 2 bases from J, with 16 bases in between. Variable domain in full (rest from reference TRBV28 and TRBJ2-3): DVKVTQSSRYLVKRTGEKVFLECVQDMDHENMFWYRQDPGLGLRLIYFSYDVKMKEKGDIPEGYSVSREKKERFSLILESASTNQTSMYLCASSLSLGGGYTDTQYFGPGTRLTVL.

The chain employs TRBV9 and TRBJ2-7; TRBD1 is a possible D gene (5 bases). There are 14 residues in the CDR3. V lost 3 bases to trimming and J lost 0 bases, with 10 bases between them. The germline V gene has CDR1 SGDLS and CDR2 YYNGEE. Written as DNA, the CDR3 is TGTGCCAGCAGCGGACAGCCGGACTCCTACGAGCAGTACTTC. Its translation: CASSGQPDSYEQYF.

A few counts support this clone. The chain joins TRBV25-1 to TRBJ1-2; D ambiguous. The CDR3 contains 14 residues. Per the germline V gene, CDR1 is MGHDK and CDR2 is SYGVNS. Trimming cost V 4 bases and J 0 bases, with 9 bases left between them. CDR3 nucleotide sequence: TGTGCCAGCAGTGGGGTGTCAGCTAACTATGGCTACACCTTC. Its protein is CASSGVSANYGYTF.

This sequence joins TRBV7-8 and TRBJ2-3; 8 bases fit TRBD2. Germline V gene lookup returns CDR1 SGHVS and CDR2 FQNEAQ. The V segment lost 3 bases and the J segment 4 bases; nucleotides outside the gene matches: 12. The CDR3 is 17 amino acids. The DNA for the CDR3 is TGTGCCAGCAGCTTTCTGCCGGGAGGGCCCTCCGCAGATACGCAGTATTTT. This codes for CASSFLPGGPSADTQYF. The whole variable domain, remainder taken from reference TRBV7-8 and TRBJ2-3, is GAGVSQSPRYKVAKRGQDVALRCDPISGHVSLFWYQQALGQGPEFLTYFQNEAQLDKSGLPSDRFFAERPEGSVSTLKIQRTQQEDSAVYLCASSFLPGGPSADTQYFGPGTRLTVL.

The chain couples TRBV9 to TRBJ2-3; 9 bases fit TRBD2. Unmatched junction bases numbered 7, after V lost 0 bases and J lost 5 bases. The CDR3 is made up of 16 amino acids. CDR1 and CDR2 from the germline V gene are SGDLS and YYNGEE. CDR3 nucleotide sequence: TGTGCCAGCAGCGTAGGGGCGGGAGGGCCCGGAGATACGCAGTATTTT. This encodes CASSVGAGGPGDTQYF.

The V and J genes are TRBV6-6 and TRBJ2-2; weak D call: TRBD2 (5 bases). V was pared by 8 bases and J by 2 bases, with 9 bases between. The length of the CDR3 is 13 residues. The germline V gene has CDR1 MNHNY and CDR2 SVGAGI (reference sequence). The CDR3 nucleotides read TGTGCCAGCCGGGGAGACAACACCGGGGAGCTGTTTTTT. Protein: CASRGDNTGELFF.

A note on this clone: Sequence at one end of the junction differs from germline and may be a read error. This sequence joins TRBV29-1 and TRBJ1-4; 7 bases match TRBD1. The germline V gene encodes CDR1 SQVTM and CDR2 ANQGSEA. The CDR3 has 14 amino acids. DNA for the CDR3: TGCAGCGTAGAAGACAGGGCGAGTAAGGAAAAACTGTTTTTT. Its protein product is CSVEDRASKEKLFF.

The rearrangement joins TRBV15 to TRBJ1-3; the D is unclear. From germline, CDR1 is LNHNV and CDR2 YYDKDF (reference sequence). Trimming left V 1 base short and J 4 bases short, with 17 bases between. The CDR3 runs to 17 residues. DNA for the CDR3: TGTGCCACCAGCAGAGTATCGGGTTGGCAATTCGGAAACACCATATATTTT. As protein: CATSRVSGWQFGNTIYF.

The CDR3: CASSLGPGPPAGANVLTF. In DNA, the CDR3 is TGTGCCAGCAGCTTAGGGCCGGGACCCCCTGCCGGGGCCAACGTCCTGACTTTC. The gene calls are TRBV5-5 and TRBJ2-6; D possibly uses TRBD1 or TRBD2 (5 bases each). V dropped 2 bases and J dropped 4 bases, with 19 bases sitting between them. The CDR3 is 18 residues long. In germline, CDR1 is SGHKS, CDR2 YYEKEE (reference sequence).

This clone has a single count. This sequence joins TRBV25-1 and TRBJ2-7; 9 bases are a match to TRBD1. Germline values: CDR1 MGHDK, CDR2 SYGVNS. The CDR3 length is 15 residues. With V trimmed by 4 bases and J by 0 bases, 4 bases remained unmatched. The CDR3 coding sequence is TGTGCCAGCAGTGCGGGGACAGGGATCTCCTACGAGCAGTACTTC. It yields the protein CASSAGTGISYEQYF.

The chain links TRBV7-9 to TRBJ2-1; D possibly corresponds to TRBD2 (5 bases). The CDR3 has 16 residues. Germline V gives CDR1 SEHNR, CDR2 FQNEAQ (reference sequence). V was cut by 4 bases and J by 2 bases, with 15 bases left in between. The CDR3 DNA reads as TGTGCCAGCAGCTCGCCCCACGGGGAACCCTACAATGAGCAGTTCTTC. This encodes CASSSPHGEPYNEQFF.

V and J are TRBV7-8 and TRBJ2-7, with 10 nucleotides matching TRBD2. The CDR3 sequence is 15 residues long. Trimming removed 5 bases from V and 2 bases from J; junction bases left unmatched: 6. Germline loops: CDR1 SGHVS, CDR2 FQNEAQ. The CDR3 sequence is CASSPWGTSAYEQYF. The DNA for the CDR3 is TGTGCCAGCAGCCCATGGGGGACTAGCGCCTACGAGCAGTACTTC.

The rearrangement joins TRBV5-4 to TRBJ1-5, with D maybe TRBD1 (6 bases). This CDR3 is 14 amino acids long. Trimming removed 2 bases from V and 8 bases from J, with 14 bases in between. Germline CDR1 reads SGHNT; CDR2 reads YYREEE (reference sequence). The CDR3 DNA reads TGTGCCAGCAGCTTTGGTCCAGGGGTGGAGCCCCAGCATTTT. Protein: CASSFGPGVEPQHF.

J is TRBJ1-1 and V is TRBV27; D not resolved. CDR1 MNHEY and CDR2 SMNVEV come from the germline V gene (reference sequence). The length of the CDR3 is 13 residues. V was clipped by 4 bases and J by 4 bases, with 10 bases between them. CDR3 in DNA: TGTGCCAGCAGTTCAGGCGGGAGCACTGAAGCTTTCTTT. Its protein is CASSSGGSTEAFF.

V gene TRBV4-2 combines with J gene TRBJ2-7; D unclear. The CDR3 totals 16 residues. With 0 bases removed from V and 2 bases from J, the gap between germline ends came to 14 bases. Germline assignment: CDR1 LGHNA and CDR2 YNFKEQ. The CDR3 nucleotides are TGTGCCAGCAGCCAAGATTACAAGAACCAGCCCTACGAGCAGTACTTC. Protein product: CASSQDYKNQPYEQYF.

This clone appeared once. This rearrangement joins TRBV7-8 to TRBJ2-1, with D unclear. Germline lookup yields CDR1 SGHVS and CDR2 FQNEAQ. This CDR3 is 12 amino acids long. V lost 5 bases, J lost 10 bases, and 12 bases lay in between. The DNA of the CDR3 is TGTGCCAGCAGCCACGACATCATCGAGCAGTTCTTC. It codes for CASSHDIIEQFF.